The clone carrying this T cell receptor (beta chain) was recorded many times. This CDR3 comprises 15 residues. Per the germline V gene, CDR1 is SGHAT and CDR2 is FQNNGV. V lost 3 bases to trimming and J lost 4 bases; unmatched junction nucleotides: 4. The data were taken from a study of T cells after yellow fever vaccination. A process of 5'RACE template switching, which added a universal primer site and UMIs, was used to make TCR cDNA. TCRdb reanalysed the 5' RACE reads using MiXCR and keeps one entry per CDR3 protein. The sample has over 15,000 distinct CDR3 sequences, roughly 3.7% seen once. Study outcomes and limitations: Nearly all vaccine-responding clonotypes were undetectable in sorted memory subsets on day 0. A small share of clonotypes appeared in both CD4 and CD8 compartments. Sorted repertoires could include abundant contaminating clonotypes from bulk cells.

The receptor comes from a man aged 25 to 40 who received the YFV17D yellow fever vaccine. Sequenced here: PBMCs, either bulk or a sorted T-cell subset (CD4+, CD8+, memory, or dextramer-sorted; not recorded which), sampled 15 days after the yellow fever booster vaccination. This sequence joins TRBV11-2 and TRBJ2-5, with 11 bases identical to TRBD2. The CDR3 DNA is TGTGCCAGCAGCTTGATTAGCGGGAGGGTAGAGACCCAGTACTTC. Translation: CASSLISGRVETQYF.